Detailed here is one TCR beta chain. What it binds is not known. V lost 4 bases and J lost 10; bases outside the gene matches: 9. There are 16 residues in the CDR3. CDR1 and CDR2 (germline): LNHDA, SQIVND (reference sequence). The table came from immunoSEQ multiplex PCR; TCRdb's copy has only in-frame clones and leaves some out. The sample lists 60,000 to 75,000 clones, over 90% occurring once. These data originate in a study of cytomegalovirus exposure and HLA in healthy donors. Findings of the study overall: Among TCR beta chains, those listed as cytomegalovirus-associated numbered over 150. The study found most TCR sequences rare, yet found some public TCRs in many donors.

Specimen: PBMCs. The sequence was collected from a woman aged 18 to 35 in good health and CMV-seropositive. J is TRBJ2-4 and V is TRBV19; TRBD2 aligns across 14 bases. CDR3 loop: CASSRGTSGSLSIQYF. DNA for the CDR3: TGTGCCAGTAGTAGGGGGACTAGCGGGAGTTTAAGTATTCAGTACTTC.